A selection of T cell receptor beta chains follows, all from one sample in a study of T cell responses to AZD1222 COVID-19 vaccine. The data were produced by immunoSEQ multiplex PCR, yet TCRdb's version contains in-frame clones alone and is incomplete. The data hold 150,000 or so clones, with over 90% observed a single time. The starting material was peripheral blood, obtained 28 days after the second AZD1222 dose. These receptors were taken from an adult who received the AZD1222 COVID-19 vaccine. Both conserved end residues are part of each CDR3. D genes are given only for firm matches. Rows may omit the clone size; those that give it use once, few, many or a size class.

CDR3: CASRRDRNYGYTF; DNA: TGTGCCAGCAGGCGGGACAGAAACTATGGCTACACCTTC; D: TRBD1; J: TRBJ1-2; V: TRBV6-6; size: few
CDR3: CASSEQGAGQPQHF; DNA: TGTGCCAGCAGTGAACAGGGGGCGGGTCAGCCCCAGCATTTT; D: TRBD1; J: TRBJ1-5; V: TRBV6-1; size: -
CDR3: CASSGHRDVGKLFF; DNA: TGTGCCAGCAGTGGACACCGGGACGTCGGAAAACTGTTTTTT; D: -; J: TRBJ1-4; V: TRBV25-1; size: -
CDR3: CATSDSGGYNEQFF; DNA: TGTGCCACCAGTGATTCGGGGGGGTACAATGAGCAGTTCTTC; D: TRBD2; J: TRBJ2-1; V: TRBV24-1; size: -
CDR3: CASSPGTGVSAEAFF; DNA: TGTGCCAGCAGCCCGGGGACAGGAGTATCCGCTGAAGCTTTCTTT; D: TRBD1; J: TRBJ1-1; V: TRBV7-2; size: -
CDR3: CASSGGTSGIHEQYF; DNA: TGTGCCAGCAGCGGGGGGACTAGCGGGATCCACGAGCAGTACTTC; D: TRBD2; J: TRBJ2-7; V: TRBV9; size: -
CDR3: CASSITGWNQPQHF; DNA: TGTGCCAGCAGTATTACAGGGTGGAATCAGCCCCAGCATTTT; D: -; J: TRBJ1-5; V: TRBV27; size: -
CDR3: CASSAGTSGNTDTQYF; DNA: TGTGCCAGCAGTGCGGGGACTAGCGGTAACACAGATACGCAGTATTTT; D: TRBD2; J: TRBJ2-3; V: TRBV28; size: -
CDR3: CASSLLTYNSPLHF; DNA: TGTGCCAGCAGTTTGCTGACCTATAATTCACCCCTCCACTTT; D: -; J: TRBJ1-6; V: TRBV28; size: -
CDR3: CASSAARTGAGYGYTF; DNA: TGCGCCAGCAGCGCAGCCCGGACAGGGGCCGGCTATGGCTACACCTTC; D: TRBD1; J: TRBJ1-2; V: TRBV5-1; size: -
CDR3: CASSFPASVNEQFF; DNA: TGTGCCAGCAGTTTCCCGGCTAGCGTTAATGAGCAGTTCTTC; D: -; J: TRBJ2-1; V: TRBV28; size: -
CDR3: CASSIGGVATNEKLFF; DNA: TGTGCCAGTAGTATTGGTGGCGTCGCAACTAATGAAAAACTGTTTTTT; D: -; J: TRBJ1-4; V: TRBV19; size: -
CDR3: CASSYSGNRNYGYTF; DNA: TGTGCCAGCAGTTACTCGGGGAACCGAAACTATGGCTACACCTTC; D: -; J: TRBJ1-2; V: TRBV6-2/TRBV6-3; size: -
CDR3: CASSVAEGYYGYTF; DNA: TGTGCCAGCAGCGTAGCTGAGGGGTACTATGGCTACACCTTC; D: -; J: TRBJ1-2; V: TRBV9; size: -
CDR3: CASSPWDRGTEAFF; DNA: TGTGCCAGCAGCCCTTGGGACAGGGGCACTGAAGCTTTCTTT; D: TRBD1; J: TRBJ1-1; V: TRBV3-1/TRBV3-2; size: -
CDR3: CASSLAPNQPQHF; DNA: TGTGCCAGCAGCTTAGCGCCAAATCAGCCCCAGCATTTT; D: -; J: TRBJ1-5; V: TRBV7-9; size: -
CDR3: CASSSRDQGPYEQYF; DNA: TGCGCCAGCAGCAGCCGGGACCAGGGACCCTACGAGCAGTACTTC; D: -; J: TRBJ2-7; V: TRBV5-1; size: -
CDR3: CASSPPGTGDNSPLHF; DNA: TGTGCCAGCAGCCCTCCCGGGACAGGGGATAATTCACCCCTCCACTTT; D: TRBD1; J: TRBJ1-6; V: TRBV6-2/TRBV6-3; size: -
CDR3: CASSQDPLAGEGNEQFF; DNA: TGTGCCAGCAGCCAAGACCCTCTAGCGGGAGAGGGTAATGAGCAGTTCTTC; D: TRBD2; J: TRBJ2-1; V: TRBV3-1/TRBV3-2; size: -
CDR3: CASVPAETTLPTEAFF; DNA: TGTGCCAGTGTACCTGCGGAGACAACTCTCCCTACTGAAGCTTTCTTT; D: -; J: TRBJ1-1; V: TRBV19; size: -
CDR3: CASSVGRVGADTQYF; DNA: TGTGCCAGCAGCGTGGGGAGGGTGGGAGCAGATACGCAGTATTTT; D: TRBD2; J: TRBJ2-3; V: TRBV7-2; size: -
CDR3: CASTPGRLNTGELFF; DNA: TGCGCCAGCACCCCGGGACGTCTGAACACCGGGGAGCTGTTTTTT; D: -; J: TRBJ2-2; V: TRBV5-1; size: -
CDR3: CASSHRGYEQYF; DNA: TGCGCCAGCAGCCACAGGGGCTACGAGCAGTACTTC; D: TRBD1; J: TRBJ2-7; V: TRBV5-1; size: -
CDR3: CASSFSGTVTYEQYF; DNA: TGTGCCAGCAGCTTTTCCGGGACAGTTACTTACGAGCAGTACTTC; D: TRBD1; J: TRBJ2-7; V: TRBV7-2; size: -
CDR3: CSAREGRGLFF; DNA: TGCAGTGCTAGAGAGGGGAGAGGCCTGTTCTTC; D: -; J: TRBJ2-1; V: TRBV20-1; size: -
CDR3: CARKNSPGQGAAGELFF; DNA: TGTGCCAGGAAAAACTCCCCGGGACAGGGGGCGGCTGGGGAGCTGTTTTTT; D: TRBD1; J: TRBJ2-2; V: TRBV19; size: -
CDR3: CASSLRGTGPNQPQHF; DNA: TGTGCCAGTAGTCTTAGGGGGACAGGCCCAAATCAGCCCCAGCATTTT; D: TRBD1; J: TRBJ1-5; V: TRBV19; size: -
CDR3: CASSETGGAIDTQYF; DNA: TGTGCCAGCAGTGAAACAGGGGGCGCAATAGATACGCAGTATTTT; D: TRBD1; J: TRBJ2-3; V: TRBV28; size: -
CDR3: CASSSQKGDEQFF; DNA: TGTGCCAGCAGCTCCCAAAAGGGTGATGAGCAGTTCTTC; D: -; J: TRBJ2-1; V: TRBV7-3; size: few
CDR3: CASSPGQGHYGYTF; DNA: TGCGCCAGCAGCCCAGGACAGGGCCACTATGGCTACACCTTC; D: TRBD1; J: TRBJ1-2; V: TRBV4-1; size: -
CDR3: CASSRTGGSSYNSPLHF; DNA: TGTGCCAGCAGCCGGACAGGGGGAAGCTCCTATAATTCACCCCTCCACTTT; D: -; J: TRBJ1-6; V: TRBV21-1; size: -
CDR3: CASSTLTSSYEQYF; DNA: TGTGCCAGCAGTACGCTAACGAGTTCCTACGAGCAGTACTTC; D: -; J: TRBJ2-7; V: TRBV3-1/TRBV3-2; size: few
CDR3: CASLPWGSQETQYF; DNA: TGTGCCAGTCTCCCATGGGGTAGCCAAGAGACCCAGTACTTC; D: -; J: TRBJ2-5; V: TRBV25-1; size: -
CDR3: CASSLDRGFTEKLFF; DNA: TGTGCCAGCAGCTTAGACAGGGGGTTTACTGAAAAACTGTTTTTT; D: TRBD1; J: TRBJ1-4; V: TRBV7-2; size: few
CDR3: CASSQRQGVTSANEQFF; DNA: TGTGCCAGCAGCCAACGGCAAGGGGTTACTAGCGCCAATGAGCAGTTCTTC; D: TRBD2; J: TRBJ2-1; V: TRBV3-1/TRBV3-2; size: -
CDR3: CASSPADTIYF; DNA: TGTGCCAGCAGCCCTGCTGACACCATATATTTT; D: -; J: TRBJ1-3; V: TRBV7-9; size: -
CDR3: CSAGQLYNEQFF; DNA: TGCAGCGCCGGACAGCTTTACAATGAGCAGTTCTTC; D: -; J: TRBJ2-1; V: TRBV29-1; size: -
CDR3: CASSESLTSRITRTGELFF; DNA: TGTGCCAGCAGTGAAAGCTTGACTAGTCGTATAACCCGGACCGGGGAGCTGTTTTTT; D: -; J: TRBJ2-2; V: TRBV6-1; size: -
CDR3: CASSFLIAGPNTGELFF; DNA: TGTGCCAGCAGCTTTTTGATAGCGGGACCGAACACCGGGGAGCTGTTTTTT; D: TRBD2; J: TRBJ2-2; V: TRBV5-5; size: once
CDR3: CASSSQSSPLHF; DNA: TGTGCCAGCTCATCCCAGAGTTCACCCCTCCACTTT; D: -; J: TRBJ1-6; V: TRBV18; size: -